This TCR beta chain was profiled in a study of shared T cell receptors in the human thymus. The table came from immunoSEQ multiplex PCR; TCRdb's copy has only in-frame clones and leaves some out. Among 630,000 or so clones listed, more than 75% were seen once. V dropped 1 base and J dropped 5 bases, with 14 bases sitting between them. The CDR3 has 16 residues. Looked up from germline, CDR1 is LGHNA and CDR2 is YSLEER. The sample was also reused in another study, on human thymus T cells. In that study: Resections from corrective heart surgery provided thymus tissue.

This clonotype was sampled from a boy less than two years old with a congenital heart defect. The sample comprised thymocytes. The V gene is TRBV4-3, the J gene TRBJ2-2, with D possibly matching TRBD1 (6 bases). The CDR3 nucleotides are TGCGCCAGCAGCCAAGGCCCCGGGACACAAACCGGGGAGCTGTTTTTT. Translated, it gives CASSQGPGTQTGELFF.